This T cell receptor (beta chain) was sequenced in a study of blood T cell repertoires in COVID-19. Across the study: The cDNA or gDNA used as material had been derived from T cells, B-cell-depleted T cells, or PBMCs.

This clone was found a few times. TCRdb keeps only in-frame clones here, not all; method: immunoSEQ multiplex PCR. The sample holds about 250,000 clones; about 91% are singletons and the top ten take 6% to 6.5%. The TCR was taken from a woman younger than 45 with COVID-19, enrolled during active disease. Sequencing was carried out using peripheral blood.

CDR3 region: CASSSDRGNEQFF. CDR3 sequence (DNA): TGTGCCAGCAGTTCGGACAGGGGAAATGAGCAGTTCTTC. V is TRBV6-5 and J is TRBJ2-1, with 9 bases aligning to TRBD1. The germline gives CDR1 MNHEY, CDR2 SVGAGI. V gave up 4 bases and J gave up 7 bases; unmatched junction bases: 2. This CDR3 is built from 13 residues.